Shown below are 21 T cell receptor beta chains from a single sample sequenced in a study of response to subunit inactivated influenza vaccine. TCRdb re-called the RT-PCR reads with MiXCR, one entry per CDR3 protein. The sample consists of hundreds of thousands of distinct CDR3 sequences, approximately 15% of them appearing once. The specimen comprised CD4+ T cells sorted from PBMCs, sampled about 24 months after vaccination. All receptors come from a man aged 50 to 69 who received an inactivated influenza vaccine.

The chain uses TRBV6-5 and TRBJ1-1; possibly TRBD1 for D (6 bases). The CDR3 covers 15 residues. The V and J ends lost 2 bases and 0 bases respectively, with 10 bases between them. Looked up from germline, CDR1 is MNHEY and CDR2 is SVGAGI. CDR3 sequence: CASSYAPGVNTEAFF. The CDR3 nucleotides read TGTGCCAGCAGTTACGCCCCAGGGGTGAACACTGAAGCTTTCTTT.

V gene TRBV10-3 combines with J gene TRBJ2-3; 10 bases are shared with TRBD2. Unmatched junction bases numbered 3, after V lost 6 bases and J lost 3 bases. Germline CDR1 reads ENHRY; CDR2 reads SYGVKD. This CDR3 contains 14 residues. The CDR3 loop reads CAIRAGGITDTQYF. DNA of the CDR3: TGTGCCATCAGAGCGGGGGGGATTACAGATACGCAGTATTTT.

This clonotype turned up a few times. The CDR3 DNA follows: TGTGCCAGCAGCGTAGTATCCGGGGCGCAGTATTTT. This gives the protein CASSVVSGAQYF. The chain couples TRBV9 to TRBJ2-3, with D perhaps matching TRBD2 (5 bases). Trimming took 0 bases from V and 10 from J, leaving 9 bases between them. Germline lookup yields CDR1 SGDLS and CDR2 YYNGEE. This CDR3 contains 12 residues. The entire variable domain, with the rest obtained from reference TRBV9 and TRBJ2-3, is as follows: DSGVTQTPKHLITATGQRVTLRCSPRSGDLSVYWYQQSLDQGLQFLIQYYNGEERAKGNILERFSAQQFPDLHSELNLSSLELGDSALYFCASSVVSGAQYFGPGTRLTVL.

V usage is TRBV6-2 or TRBV6-3 and J usage is TRBJ1-1, with D uncertain. CDR3 length: 12 residues. Trimming left V 8 bases short and J 2 bases short, with 9 bases between. Germline V gives CDR1 MNHEY, CDR2 SVGEGT. CDR3 coding DNA: TGTGCCAGCGGCCGCCCCAACACTGAAGCTTTCTTT. This sequence encodes CASGRPNTEAFF.

This clonotype was detected ten times or more. The gene calls are TRBV20-1 and TRBJ2-3; a possible D gene is TRBD1 (5 bases). CDR3 length equals 13 residues. Trimming stripped 2 bases from V and 5 bases from J, with 11 bases between. In germline, CDR1 is DFQATT, CDR2 SNEGSKA (reference sequence). The CDR3 loop is CSARSRDKDTQYF. As DNA, the CDR3 is TGCAGTGCTAGATCCAGGGATAAAGATACGCAGTATTTT.

This chain links TRBV12-3 or TRBV12-4 with TRBJ2-3; the match to TRBD2 covers 10 bases. The CDR3 is 14 amino acids. V lost 7 bases and J lost 1; bases outside the gene matches: 2. The CDR3 coding sequence is TGTGCCAGCATAGGGACTAGCGGCACAGATACGCAGTATTTT. Encoded protein: CASIGTSGTDTQYF.

J is TRBJ2-7 and V is TRBV5-1; weak D call: TRBD2 (5 bases). The CDR3 is 14 amino acids. CDR1 and CDR2 from the germline V gene are SGHRS and YFSETQ. V was trimmed by 3 bases and J by 6 bases, leaving 16 bases between them. The DNA for the CDR3 is TGCGCCAGCAGCTCCTCCTACCCACGGGGCGAGCAGTACTTC. This translates into CASSSSYPRGEQYF.

Many counts were recorded for this clonotype. V and J are TRBV5-1 and TRBJ2-1; D unresolved. The ends were cut back, 5 bases at V and 9 bases at J, with 9 bases in the middle. Germline CDR1 and CDR2: SGHRS and YFSETQ. The CDR3 loop spans 11 amino acids. The CDR3 DNA reads as TGCGCCAGCAGGGGTATCAGTGAGCAGTTCTTC. It codes for CASRGISEQFF.

This clonotype has a handful of counts. The rearrangement uses TRBV30 and TRBJ1-1; TRBD1 is a possible D gene (5 bases). The CDR3 is 13 residues long. The ends were cut back, 4 bases at V and 0 bases at J, with 9 bases in the middle. Germline assignment: CDR1 GTSNPN and CDR2 SVGIG (reference sequence). The CDR3 nucleotides read TGTGCCTGGAATAAGGGGCTGAACACTGAAGCTTTCTTT. This translates into CAWNKGLNTEAFF.

J is TRBJ2-3 and V is TRBV7-9, with D tentatively TRBD2 (6 bases). This CDR3 region has 15 residues. The V end lost 7 bases, the J end lost 1 base, and 15 bases lay between the germline ends. Per the germline V gene, CDR1 is SEHNR and CDR2 is FQNEAQ (reference sequence). The CDR3 nucleotides read TGTGCCAGCAACGAAGCGGGCCACGGCACAGATACGCAGTATTTT. Encoded protein: CASNEAGHGTDTQYF.

This clonotype has a handful of counts. V usage is TRBV10-3 and J usage is TRBJ2-2; D is ambiguous. CDR1 ENHRY and CDR2 SYGVKD come from the germline V gene. Deletions cut 6 bases from V and 4 bases from J, with 9 bases between. CDR3 size: 13 residues. The CDR3 loop is CAIRSMGTGELFF. The CDR3, as DNA: TGTGCCATCAGAAGTATGGGCACCGGGGAGCTGTTTTTT.

In this sample, this clonotype turned up a few times. The chain links TRBV4-3 to TRBJ2-1; weak D call: TRBD1 (5 bases). Between the trimmed V and J ends, which lost 4 bases and 7 bases, there was a span of 17 bases. Germline-derived CDR1 and CDR2 are LGHNA and YSLEER. The CDR3 runs to 15 residues. The chain's CDR3 is CASSPRGPLGNEQFF. DNA for the CDR3: TGCGCCAGCAGCCCAAGGGGCCCCCTGGGGAATGAGCAGTTCTTC.

This clonotype has more than one count but fewer than ten. The V call is TRBV20-1, the J call TRBJ2-1, with D tentatively TRBD1 (6 bases). CDR1 and CDR2 from the germline V gene are DFQATT and SNEGSKA (reference sequence). CDR3 size: 14 residues. V was pared by 6 bases and J by 1 base, with 13 bases between. The CDR3 sequence is CSAKLGGSYNEQFF. In DNA form, the CDR3 reads TGCAGTGCCAAACTAGGGGGTTCCTACAATGAGCAGTTCTTC.

This chain connects TRBV12-3 or TRBV12-4 to TRBJ1-1; tentatively, D is TRBD1 (5 bases). Trimming cost V 6 bases and J 4 bases, with 18 bases left between them. The CDR3 has 15 amino acids. The CDR3 is CASSAPGGVRTEAFF. Written as DNA, the CDR3 is TGTGCCAGCAGCGCCCCTGGAGGGGTGCGCACTGAAGCTTTCTTT.

The chain recombines TRBV27 with TRBJ2-1, with D possibly being TRBD1 (6 bases). The CDR3 consists of 16 residues. V was clipped by 5 bases and J by 1 base, with 15 bases between them. Germline values: CDR1 MNHEY, CDR2 SMNVEV (reference sequence). As DNA, the CDR3 is TGTGCCAGCAGTCCCCGGCACAGGGTTTCCTACAATGAGCAGTTCTTC. Translated: CASSPRHRVSYNEQFF.

This rearrangement joins TRBV12-3 or TRBV12-4 to TRBJ2-3; TRBD2 matches 10 bases. The ends lost 2 bases at V and 6 bases at J; junction bases unmatched: 5. CDR3 size: 15 residues. This CDR3 reads CASSLFLAGADTQYF. As DNA, the CDR3 is TGTGCCAGCAGTTTATTTCTAGCGGGGGCGGATACGCAGTATTTT.

The rearrangement links TRBV20-1 to TRBJ1-4; TRBD1 matches at 8 bases. V trimming: 3 bases; J trimming: 7 bases; junction bases outside the gene matches: 10. The CDR3 has 15 residues. Germline V gene sequence: CDR1 DFQATT, CDR2 SNEGSKA (reference sequence). CDR3 region: CSARPVTGAGEKLFF. The CDR3, as DNA: TGCAGTGCTAGGCCAGTGACAGGGGCGGGTGAAAAACTGTTTTTT.

The chain couples TRBV12-3 or TRBV12-4 to TRBJ2-7, with D perhaps assigned TRBD1 or TRBD2 (6 bases each). This CDR3 is built from 15 residues. The V end lost 6 bases, the J end lost 0 bases, and 15 bases lay between the germline ends. CDR3 region: CASRERRDNSYEQYF. The CDR3 nucleotides are TGTGCCAGCAGAGAACGGCGGGACAACTCCTACGAGCAGTACTTC.

The V call is TRBV20-1, the J call TRBJ1-5, with D uncertain. V was trimmed by 0 bases and J by 4 bases, leaving 10 bases between them. This CDR3 has 14 residues. Germline CDR1 reads DFQATT; CDR2 reads SNEGSKA (reference sequence). The CDR3 loop is CSARDAGLNQPQHF. Here the CDR3 DNA reads TGCAGTGCTAGAGATGCCGGGTTAAATCAGCCCCAGCATTTT.

This rearrangement joins TRBV20-1 to TRBJ2-3; D perhaps matches TRBD1 (5 bases). The CDR3 loop spans 13 amino acids. V was pared by 3 bases and J by 2 bases, with 9 bases between. Per the germline V gene, CDR1 is DFQATT and CDR2 is SNEGSKA (reference sequence). CDR3 nucleotides: TGCAGTGCTAGCAACAGGCCCACAGATACGCAGTATTTT. It codes for CSASNRPTDTQYF.

Regarding this clonotype: As the CDR3 is not closed by the conserved phenylalanine or tryptophan, this likely results from a read error. The V and J genes are TRBV9 and TRBJ2-7, with 7 bases matching TRBD2. CDR3 size: 14 residues. Germline V lookup: CDR1 SGDLS, CDR2 YYNGEE. Trimming took 0 bases from V and 3 from J; bases not matched to a gene: 3. CDR3 in DNA: TGTGCCAGCAGCGTAGGGGGACTATTCTACGAGCAGTACTCC. Encoded protein: CASSVGGLFYEQYS.